This T cell receptor (beta chain) is drawn from a study of cytomegalovirus exposure and HLA in healthy donors. Germline V gives CDR1 SGHRS, CDR2 YFSETQ. The ends lost 2 bases at V and 10 bases at J; junction bases unmatched: 4. The length of the CDR3 is 12 residues. Study observations and caveats: Immune exposure information comprised only CMV serostatus. The productive fraction for most TCR beta V segments was about 87% or about 30% in an earlier analysis.

The study ran its PCR with 60 Vbeta and 13 Jbeta primers. Here immunoSEQ multiplex PCR was the method, and the copy in TCRdb shows in-frame clones only, minus some. The sample holds approximately 140,000 clones, approximately 70% seen once. The sample holds a few counts of this clone. The antigen remains unidentified. The genes are TRBV5-1 and TRBJ1-2; 8 bases fit TRBD1. The sample consisted of PBMCs. The receptor was isolated from a woman aged 35 to 49 in good health and CMV-seronegative. CDR3 in amino acids: CASSFQGANYTF. In DNA, the CDR3 is TGCGCCAGCAGCTTTCAGGGGGCGAACTACACCTTC. The whole variable domain, filled in from reference TRBV5-1 and TRBJ1-2, reads KAGVTQTPRYLIKTRGQQVTLSCSPISGHRSVSWYQQTPGQGLQFLFEYFSETQRNKGNFPGRFSGRQFSNSRSEMNVSTLELGDSALYLCASSFQGANYTFGSGTRLTVV.